The clone carrying this T cell receptor (beta chain) was picked up one time. What it recognizes is unknown. The sample belongs to a study of OX40 agonist ivuxolimab in advanced cancers. Background on the study: Dose-escalation patients were diagnosed with hepatocellular carcinoma, melanoma, renal cell cancer or head and neck cancer. Three partial responders included one hepatocellular carcinoma patient and two cutaneous melanoma patients.

The study, taken as a whole, reports: Expanded peripheral T cell antigen specificity was not determined. Compared with others, partial responders at 0.1-3.0 mg/kg displayed clonal expansion among the lowest.

Trimming left V 5 bases short and J 1 base short, with 12 bases between. Germline V gives CDR1 MNHNS, CDR2 SASEGT. The CDR3 length is 15 residues. Data came from immunoSEQ multiplex PCR; TCRdb stores just in-frame clones and leaves some out. The table records around 63,000 clones, 85% to 90% of them present only once. The chain links TRBV6-1 to TRBJ1-5; D might be TRBD1 (5 bases). Sample: CD4+ or CD8+ T cells sorted from blood, taken in a trial of the OX40 agonist ivuxolimab. The receptor was derived from an adult with an advanced solid tumor such as melanoma, head and neck, liver or kidney cancer. The CDR3 DNA is TGTGCCAGCAGTCTGGGGACTGCGAGCAATCAGCCCCAGCATTTT. It yields the protein CASSLGTASNQPQHF.